This T cell receptor beta chain was identified in a study of cytotoxic CD8 clonotypes in ibrutinib-treated CLL. The V gene's germline CDR1 is MNHEY and CDR2 SVGAGI. Trimming took 2 bases from V and 3 from J; bases not matched to a gene: 0. This CDR3 spans 15 amino acids. Here immunoSEQ multiplex PCR was the method, and the copy in TCRdb shows in-frame clones only, minus some. The sample includes about 50,000 clones, over 60% seen only once; the top ten take roughly 45%. The source is a human donor with chronic lymphocytic leukemia. Material: PBMCs, obtained after 12 months of ibrutinib treatment. The J gene is TRBJ2-7, the V gene TRBV6-5; 14 bases align to TRBD2. In nucleotides, the CDR3 is TGTGCCAGCAGTTACGGGACTAGCGGGAGCTACGAGCAGTACTTC. This sequence encodes CASSYGTSGSYEQYF.